These T cell receptor beta chains were read from a single sample in a study of vaccination and CD4 T cells after COVID-19. TCRdb called the PCR reads again in MiXCR, with one record for every CDR3 protein. The sample carries several thousand distinct CDR3 sequences, 45% to 50% recorded once. No antigen has been identified for these receptors. Sequencing used CD4+ T cells from blood, cultured in vitro. The receptors shown here come from a human donor in good health. Each CDR3 is given with its conserved first and last residue. D genes are given only for firm matches. Expanded clones are given a class, and other clones once, few, many or no size at all.

j_call v_call clone_size d_call cdr3_aa cdr3_nt
TRBJ1-1 TRBV19 . . CASSIEGGVNTEAFF TGTGCCAGTAGTATAGAGGGAGGGGTCAACACTGAAGCTTTCTTT
TRBJ1-1 TRBV6-2/TRBV6-3 . . CASSYSTLVKTEAFF TGTGCCAGCAGTTACTCGACCCTTGTGAAAACTGAAGCTTTCTTT
TRBJ1-2 TRBV6-1 . TRBD1 CASSPGTDAGYTF TGTGCCAGCAGTCCCGGGACAGATGCTGGCTACACCTTC
TRBJ2-1 TRBV20-1 few TRBD2 CSARASGRLNEQFF TGCAGTGCTAGGGCTAGCGGGAGATTAAATGAGCAGTTCTTC
TRBJ1-1 TRBV6-5 . . CASSFDRTEAFF TGTGCCAGCAGTTTTGACAGGACTGAAGCTTTCTTT
TRBJ1-1 TRBV7-9 . TRBD1 CASSTGTGASLNTEAFF TGTGCCAGCAGCACCGGGACAGGGGCTTCCCTGAACACTGAAGCTTTCTTT
TRBJ2-3 TRBV20-1 . TRBD2 CSARDALAGSYF TGCAGTGCTAGAGATGCGCTAGCGGGGTCGTATTTT
TRBJ2-3 TRBV19 . . CASSIGSAAYEDTQYF TGTGCCAGTAGTATTGGTTCGGCAGCCTATGAAGATACGCAGTATTTT
TRBJ2-1 TRBV19 few . CASSEGPSYNEQFF TGTGCCAGTAGCGAGGGGCCTTCCTACAATGAGCAGTTCTTC
TRBJ1-5 TRBV11-2 . . CASSLRGQPQHF TGTGCCAGCAGCTTACGGGGACAGCCCCAGCATTTT
TRBJ1-3 TRBV19 . . CASEKGGGGNTIYF TGTGCCAGCGAGAAAGGGGGTGGAGGAAACACCATATATTTT
TRBJ2-5 TRBV7-6 few TRBD2 CASSTRGGQETQYF TGTGCCAGCAGCACCCGGGGGGGGCAAGAGACCCAGTACTTC
TRBJ1-1 TRBV11-3 . . CASSLHSFSEAFF TGTGCCAGCAGCTTGCACTCTTTTAGCGAAGCTTTCTTT
TRBJ1-1 TRBV5-6 . TRBD1 CASSLPQGRGTEAFF TGTGCCAGCAGCTTACCACAGGGGCGAGGGACTGAAGCTTTCTTT
TRBJ1-2 TRBV28 . TRBD1 CASSLRAWVRGYGYTF TGTGCCAGCAGTCTAAGGGCTTGGGTCAGGGGGTATGGCTACACCTTC
TRBJ1-2 TRBV12-3/TRBV12-4 . . CASSLSTGNNYGYTF TGTGCCAGCAGTTTGAGTACAGGGAATAACTATGGCTACACCTTC
TRBJ2-7 TRBV20-1 once . CSARDWAPEREQYF TGCAGTGCTAGGGACTGGGCCCCGGAAAGAGAGCAGTACTTC
TRBJ1-2 TRBV19 few TRBD1 CASIPNRGPNYGYTF TGTGCCAGTATCCCAAACAGGGGACCTAACTATGGCTACACCTTC
TRBJ1-4 TRBV7-9 . . CASSLGGTNEKLFF TGTGCCAGCAGCTTAGGAGGAACTAATGAAAAACTGTTTTTT
TRBJ1-6 TRBV6-5 few . CASSYSGGVESPLHF TGTGCCAGCAGTTACTCAGGGGGGGTCGAGTCACCCCTCCACTTT
TRBJ1-2 TRBV7-9 . . CASSLVPGKNGYTF TGTGCCAGCAGCCTAGTCCCAGGGAAGAATGGCTACACCTTC
TRBJ1-2 TRBV24-1 few . CATSLWGGRDYTF TGTGCCACCAGCCTTTGGGGGGGGCGAGACTACACCTTC
TRBJ1-2 TRBV5-4 few . CASSLAQLANYGYTF TGTGCCAGCAGCTTGGCTCAGCTCGCTAACTATGGCTACACCTTC
TRBJ1-1 TRBV7-9 few . CASSFTNTEAFF TGTGCCAGCAGCTTCACGAACACTGAAGCTTTCTTT
TRBJ2-6 TRBV20-1 . TRBD1 CSARGQGGSGANVLTF TGCAGTGCTAGGGGACAGGGAGGCTCTGGGGCCAACGTCCTGACTTTC
TRBJ2-5 TRBV7-9 . . CASGGAVETQYF TGTGCCAGCGGGGGGGCCGTAGAGACCCAGTACTTC
TRBJ1-5 TRBV30 . TRBD1 CAWSRPDRISNQPQHF TGTGCCTGGAGTCGTCCGGACAGGATTAGCAATCAGCCCCAGCATTTT
TRBJ1-2 TRBV30 . TRBD1 CAWIEGTANYGYTF TGTGCCTGGATAGAGGGGACAGCAAACTATGGCTACACCTTC
TRBJ2-3 TRBV11-2 . TRBD2 CASSSGTSGGGDTQYF TGTGCCAGCAGCTCCGGGACTAGCGGGGGGGGAGATACGCAGTATTTT
TRBJ2-4 TRBV27 few TRBD2 CASSLTWREGAKNIQYF TGTGCCAGCAGTTTAACATGGCGGGAGGGGGCCAAAAACATTCAGTACTTC
TRBJ2-1 TRBV27 . TRBD2 CASSFTSGLSSYNEQFF TGTGCCAGCAGTTTTACTAGCGGGCTGAGCTCCTACAATGAGCAGTTCTTC
TRBJ2-3 TRBV6-1 few TRBD2 CASRTKGGADTQYF TGTGCCAGCAGGACTAAGGGAGGGGCAGATACGCAGTATTTT
TRBJ2-7 TRBV20-1 few TRBD1 CSASTDRVGGYEQYF TGCAGTGCTAGCACGGACAGGGTGGGTGGGTACGAGCAGTACTTC
TRBJ1-1 TRBV30 . . CAWSVEGMGHTEAFF TGTGCCTGGAGTGTAGAGGGGATGGGGCACACTGAAGCTTTCTTT
TRBJ2-1 TRBV19 . . CASSIGVNEQFF TGTGCCAGTAGTATAGGGGTGAATGAGCAGTTCTTC
TRBJ1-3 TRBV4-1 . . CASSQGPVVSSGNTIYF TGCGCCAGCAGCCAAGGCCCCGTAGTGTCTTCTGGAAACACCATATATTTT
TRBJ1-2 TRBV20-1 . . CSLTGRYGYTF TGCAGTCTCACAGGAAGGTATGGCTACACCTTC
TRBJ2-1 TRBV10-3 . TRBD2 CASTGTSGADSYNEQFF TGTGCCAGCACCGGGACTAGCGGGGCTGACTCCTACAATGAGCAGTTCTTC
TRBJ2-5 TRBV7-2 . . CASSLASGRETQYF TGTGCCAGCAGCTTAGCCTCCGGCAGGGAGACCCAGTACTTC
TRBJ1-6 TRBV11-2 few TRBD1 CASSATHGTGNSPLHF TGTGCCAGCAGCGCAACCCACGGGACAGGTAATTCACCCCTCCACTTT
TRBJ2-7 TRBV19 . . CASSAPTGAYEQYF TGTGCCAGTAGCGCCCCTACGGGGGCCTACGAGCAGTACTTC